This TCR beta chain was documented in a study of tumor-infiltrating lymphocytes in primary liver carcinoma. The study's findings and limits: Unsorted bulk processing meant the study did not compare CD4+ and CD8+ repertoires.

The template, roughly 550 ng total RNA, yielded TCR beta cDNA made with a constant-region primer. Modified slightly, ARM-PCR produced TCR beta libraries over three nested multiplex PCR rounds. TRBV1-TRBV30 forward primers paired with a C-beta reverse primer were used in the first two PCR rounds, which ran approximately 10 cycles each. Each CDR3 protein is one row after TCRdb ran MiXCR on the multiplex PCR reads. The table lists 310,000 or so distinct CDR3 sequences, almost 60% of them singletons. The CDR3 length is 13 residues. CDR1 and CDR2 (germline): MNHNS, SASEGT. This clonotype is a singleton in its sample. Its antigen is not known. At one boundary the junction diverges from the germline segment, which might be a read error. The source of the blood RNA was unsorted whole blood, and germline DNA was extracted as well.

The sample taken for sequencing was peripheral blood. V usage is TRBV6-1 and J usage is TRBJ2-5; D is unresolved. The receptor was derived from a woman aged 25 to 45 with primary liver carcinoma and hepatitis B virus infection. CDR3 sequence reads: CAGSEVIRETQYF. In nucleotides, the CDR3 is TGTGCCGGCAGTGAAGTTATACGGGAGACCCAGTACTTC.